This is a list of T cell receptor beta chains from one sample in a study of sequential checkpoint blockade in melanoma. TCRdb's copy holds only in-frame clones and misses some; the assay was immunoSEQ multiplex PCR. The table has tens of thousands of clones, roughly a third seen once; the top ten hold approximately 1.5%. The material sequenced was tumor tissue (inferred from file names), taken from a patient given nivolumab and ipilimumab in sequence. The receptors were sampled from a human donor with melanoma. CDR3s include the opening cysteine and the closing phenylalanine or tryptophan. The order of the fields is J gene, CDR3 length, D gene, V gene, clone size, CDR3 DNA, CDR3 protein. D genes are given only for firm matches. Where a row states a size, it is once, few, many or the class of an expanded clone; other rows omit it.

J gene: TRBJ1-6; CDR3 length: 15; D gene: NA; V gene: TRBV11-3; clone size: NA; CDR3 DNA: TGTGCCAGCAGCCGGAGCCGGGCGGGGGATTCACCCCTCCACTTT; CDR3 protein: CASSRSRAGDSPLHF
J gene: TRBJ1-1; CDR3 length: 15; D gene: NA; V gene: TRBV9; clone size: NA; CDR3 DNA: TGTGCCACTACGGTTTTAATAAAGGCGCACACTGAAGCTTTCTTT; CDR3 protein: CATTVLIKAHTEAFF
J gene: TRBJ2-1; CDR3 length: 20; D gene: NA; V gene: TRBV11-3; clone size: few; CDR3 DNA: TGTGCCAGCAGCGAACCAGCCCTACTCCTACAGGCGAGGGACCCCAATGAGCAGTTCTTC; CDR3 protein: CASSEPALLLQARDPNEQFF
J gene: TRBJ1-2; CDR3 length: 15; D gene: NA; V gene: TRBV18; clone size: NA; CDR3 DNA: TGTGCCAGCTCACCAAGGGCTTCACCTGACTATGGCTACACCTTC; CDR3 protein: CASSPRASPDYGYTF
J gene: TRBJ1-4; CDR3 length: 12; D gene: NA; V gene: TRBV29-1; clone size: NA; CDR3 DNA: TGCAGCGTTGCGGCCGCTAATGAAAAACTGTTTTTT; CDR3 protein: CSVAAANEKLFF
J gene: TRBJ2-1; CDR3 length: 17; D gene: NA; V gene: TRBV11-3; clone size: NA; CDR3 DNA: TGTGCCAGCAGCTTAGACCTGGGACACGGGTCCTACAATGAGCAGTTCTTC; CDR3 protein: CASSLDLGHGSYNEQFF
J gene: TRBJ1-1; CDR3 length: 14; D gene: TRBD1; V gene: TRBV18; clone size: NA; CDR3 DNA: TGTGCCAGCTCACCACGGGACAGGGCCACTGAAGCTTTCTTT; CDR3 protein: CASSPRDRATEAFF
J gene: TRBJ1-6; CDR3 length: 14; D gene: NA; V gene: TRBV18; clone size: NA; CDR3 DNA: TGTGCCAGCTCATCTAAAGGGGAATCTTCACCCCTCCACTTT; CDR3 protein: CASSSKGESSPLHF
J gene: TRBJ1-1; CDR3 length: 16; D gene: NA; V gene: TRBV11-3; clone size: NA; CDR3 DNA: TGTGCCAGCAGCTCCCCCGGGGGCGAAGCTACGACTGAAGCTTTCTTT; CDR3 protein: CASSSPGGEATTEAFF
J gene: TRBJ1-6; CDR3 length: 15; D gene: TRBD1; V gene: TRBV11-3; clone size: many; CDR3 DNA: TGTGCCAGCAGCGCACAGGGGGCTGGGAATTCACCCCTCCACTTT; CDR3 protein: CASSAQGAGNSPLHF
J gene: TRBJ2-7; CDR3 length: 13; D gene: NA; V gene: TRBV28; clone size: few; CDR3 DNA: TGTGCCAGCAGTCGAGGGCCTAGCTACGAGCAGTACTTC; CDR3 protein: CASSRGPSYEQYF
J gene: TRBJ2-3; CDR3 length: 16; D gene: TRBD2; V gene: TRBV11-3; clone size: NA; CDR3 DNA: TGTGCCAGCAGCACCAGACTAGCGGGGGGCCCAGATACGCAGTATTTT; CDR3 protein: CASSTRLAGGPDTQYF
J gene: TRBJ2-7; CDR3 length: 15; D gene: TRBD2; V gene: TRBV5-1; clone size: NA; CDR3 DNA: TGCGCCAGCAGCTGGGAGCGGGAGGCAACCTACGAGCAGTACTTC; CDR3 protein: CASSWEREATYEQYF
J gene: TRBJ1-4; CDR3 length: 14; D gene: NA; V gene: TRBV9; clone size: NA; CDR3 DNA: TGTGCCAGCAGCGTAGCTAGGGATGGTGAAAAACTGTTTTTT; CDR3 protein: CASSVARDGEKLFF
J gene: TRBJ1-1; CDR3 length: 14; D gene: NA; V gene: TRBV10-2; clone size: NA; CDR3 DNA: TGCGCCAGCAGAGAATTTTACAGGGAGGATGAAGCTTTCTTT; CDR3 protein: CASREFYREDEAFF
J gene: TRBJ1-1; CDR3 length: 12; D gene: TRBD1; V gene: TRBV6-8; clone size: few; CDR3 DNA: TGTGCCAGCAGGAGACAGGGAACTGAAGCTTTCTTT; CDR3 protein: CASRRQGTEAFF
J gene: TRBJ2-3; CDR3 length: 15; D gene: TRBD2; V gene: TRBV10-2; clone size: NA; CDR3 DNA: TGCGCCAGCACCGACGGGGGGACTAGCACAGATACGCAGTATTTT; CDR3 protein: CASTDGGTSTDTQYF
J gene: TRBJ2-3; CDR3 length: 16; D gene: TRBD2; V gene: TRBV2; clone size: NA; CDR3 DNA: TGTGCCAGCAGTGTTCAACGGGGGGGCGTCACAGATACGCAGTATTTT; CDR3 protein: CASSVQRGGVTDTQYF
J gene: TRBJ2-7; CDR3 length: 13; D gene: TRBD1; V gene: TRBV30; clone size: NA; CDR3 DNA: TGTGCCTGGTCAAGGGACAGGAAAAACGAGCAGTACTTC; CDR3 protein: CAWSRDRKNEQYF
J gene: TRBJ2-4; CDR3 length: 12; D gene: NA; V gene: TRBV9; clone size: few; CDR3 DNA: TGTGCCAGCAGTGATGATAAAAACATTCAGTACTTC; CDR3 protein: CASSDDKNIQYF
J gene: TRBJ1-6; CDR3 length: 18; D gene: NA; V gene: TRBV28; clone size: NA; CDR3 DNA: TGTGCCAGCAGTTTAAGACTTCGGATTGGGGAAGGAAATTCACCCCTCCACTTT; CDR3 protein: CASSLRLRIGEGNSPLHF
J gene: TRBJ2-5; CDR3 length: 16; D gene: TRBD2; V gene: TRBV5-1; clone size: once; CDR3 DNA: TGCGCCAGCAGCTTGGTGTGGACTAGCGGGCGAGAGACCCAGTACTTC; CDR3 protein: CASSLVWTSGRETQYF
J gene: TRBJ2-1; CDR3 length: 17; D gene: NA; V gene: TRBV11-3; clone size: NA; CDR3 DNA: TGTGCCAGCAGCTTAGAGCTGGGCGGGAGTAGGGGGAATGAGCAGTTCTTC; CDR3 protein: CASSLELGGSRGNEQFF
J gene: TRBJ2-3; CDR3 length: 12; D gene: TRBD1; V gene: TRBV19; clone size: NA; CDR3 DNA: TGTGCCAGTAGGGACAGGACAGATACGCAGTATTTT; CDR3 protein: CASRDRTDTQYF
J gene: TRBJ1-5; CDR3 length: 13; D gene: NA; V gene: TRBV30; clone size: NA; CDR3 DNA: TGTGCCTGGAGTGTACAGGGTGTGCAGCCCCAGCATTTT; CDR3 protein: CAWSVQGVQPQHF
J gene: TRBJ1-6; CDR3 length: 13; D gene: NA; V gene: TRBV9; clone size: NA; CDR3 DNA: TGTGCCAGCAGAGAGGGGGAAAATTCACCCCTCCACTTT; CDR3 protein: CASREGENSPLHF
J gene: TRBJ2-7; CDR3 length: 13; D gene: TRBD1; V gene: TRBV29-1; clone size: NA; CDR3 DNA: TGCAGCGTTTTAGGACAGGGGGCCTCCGAGCAGTACTTC; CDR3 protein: CSVLGQGASEQYF
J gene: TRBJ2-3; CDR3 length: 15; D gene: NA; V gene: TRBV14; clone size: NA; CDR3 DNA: TGTGCCAGCAGCCAATTTCGAGCTAGCACAGATACGCAGTATTTT; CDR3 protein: CASSQFRASTDTQYF
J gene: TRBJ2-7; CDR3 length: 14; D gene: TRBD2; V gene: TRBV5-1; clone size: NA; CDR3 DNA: TGCGCCAGCAGCTTCGGAGCGGGAGGGGGCGAGCAGTACTTC; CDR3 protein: CASSFGAGGGEQYF
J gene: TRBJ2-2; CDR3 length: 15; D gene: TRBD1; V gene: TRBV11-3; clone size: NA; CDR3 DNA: TGTGCCAGCAGCTTGGCGACAGGGGCCACCGGGGAGCTGTTTTTT; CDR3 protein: CASSLATGATGELFF
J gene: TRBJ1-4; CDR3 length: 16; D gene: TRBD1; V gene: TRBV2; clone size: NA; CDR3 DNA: TGTGCCAGCAGCCGACAGGGGTTCGGGATTAATGAAAAACTGTTTTTT; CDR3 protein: CASSRQGFGINEKLFF
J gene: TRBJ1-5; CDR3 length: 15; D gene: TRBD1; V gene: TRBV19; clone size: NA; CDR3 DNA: TGTGCCAGTAGTACCTCCTACAGGGGTTTACAGCCCCAGCATTTT; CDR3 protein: CASSTSYRGLQPQHF
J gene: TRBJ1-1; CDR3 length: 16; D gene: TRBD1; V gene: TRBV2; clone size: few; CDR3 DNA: TGTGCCAGCAGAGGGACAGGGGACCCATTAGGGACTGAAGCTTTCTTT; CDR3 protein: CASRGTGDPLGTEAFF
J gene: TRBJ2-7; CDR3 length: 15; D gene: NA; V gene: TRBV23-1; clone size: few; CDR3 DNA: TGCGCCAGCAGCCAAGAGAAGACAGCCTCCTACGAGCAGTACTTC; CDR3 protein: CASSQEKTASYEQYF
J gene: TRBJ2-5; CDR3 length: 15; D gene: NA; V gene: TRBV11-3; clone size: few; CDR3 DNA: TGTGCCAGCAGCTTAGAAGCTTTGCGGTCAGAGACCCAGTACTTC; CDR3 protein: CASSLEALRSETQYF
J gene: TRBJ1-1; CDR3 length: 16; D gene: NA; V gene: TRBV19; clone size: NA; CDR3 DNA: TGTGCCAGTAGAGAGGGACTTTCACTTTTTAGGGGGGAAACTTTCTTT; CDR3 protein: CASREGLSLFRGETFF
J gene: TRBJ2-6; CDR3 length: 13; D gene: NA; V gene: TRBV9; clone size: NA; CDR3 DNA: TGTGCCAGCAGCCTCCCTGGGGCCAACGTCCTGACTTTC; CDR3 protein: CASSLPGANVLTF
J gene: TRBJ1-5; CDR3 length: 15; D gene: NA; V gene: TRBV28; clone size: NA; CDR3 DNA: TGTGCCAGCAGTACGACAGACTATAGCAATCAGCCCCAGCATTTT; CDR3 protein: CASSTTDYSNQPQHF
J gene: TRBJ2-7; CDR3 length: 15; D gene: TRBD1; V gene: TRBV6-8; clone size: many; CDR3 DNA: TGTGCCAGCAGTCCGCGACAGGGGGCTACCTACGAGCAGTACTTC; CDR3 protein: CASSPRQGATYEQYF
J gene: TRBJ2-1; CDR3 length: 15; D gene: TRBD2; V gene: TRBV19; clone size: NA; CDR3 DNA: TGTGCCACTAGCGGAGGGGCAGGTCCCTACAATGAGCAGTTCTTC; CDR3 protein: CATSGGAGPYNEQFF
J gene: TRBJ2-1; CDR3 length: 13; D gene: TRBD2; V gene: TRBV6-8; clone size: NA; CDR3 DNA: TGTGCCATCAGGAACGGGGGGGAGAGTGAGCAGTTCTTC; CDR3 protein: CAIRNGGESEQFF
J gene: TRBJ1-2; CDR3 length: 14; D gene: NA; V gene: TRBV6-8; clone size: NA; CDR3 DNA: TGTGCCAGCAGACCCTCCGGGGCCCAGAGCGGCTACACCTTC; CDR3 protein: CASRPSGAQSGYTF
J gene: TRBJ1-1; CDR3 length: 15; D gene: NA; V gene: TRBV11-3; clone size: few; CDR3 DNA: TGTGCCAGCAGCTTAGTGCAGGGTTTGAACACTGAAGCTTTCTTT; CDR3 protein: CASSLVQGLNTEAFF
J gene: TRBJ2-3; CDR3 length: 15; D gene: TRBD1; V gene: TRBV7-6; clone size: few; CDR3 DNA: TGTGCCAGCAGCTTAGGGACAGGGGCTTATGATACGCAGTATTTT; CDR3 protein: CASSLGTGAYDTQYF
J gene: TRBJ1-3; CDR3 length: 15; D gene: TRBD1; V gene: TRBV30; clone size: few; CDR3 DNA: TGTGCCTGGTCCGGACAGGGAGTGAGTGGAAACACCATATATTTT; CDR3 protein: CAWSGQGVSGNTIYF
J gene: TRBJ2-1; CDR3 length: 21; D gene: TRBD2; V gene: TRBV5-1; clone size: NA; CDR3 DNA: TGCGCCAGCAGCTTGGATCACATCGGACTAGCGGGGGGAAACTCCTACAATGAGCAGTTCTTC; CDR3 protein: CASSLDHIGLAGGNSYNEQFF
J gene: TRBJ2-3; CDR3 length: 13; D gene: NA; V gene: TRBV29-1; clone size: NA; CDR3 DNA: TGCAGCGTTGGGCTTTCTAGCACAGATACGCAGTATTTT; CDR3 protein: CSVGLSSTDTQYF
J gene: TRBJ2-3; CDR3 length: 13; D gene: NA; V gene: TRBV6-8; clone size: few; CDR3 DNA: TGTGCCAGCAGTCCCCGGGGTTTGGATACGCAGTATTTT; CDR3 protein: CASSPRGLDTQYF
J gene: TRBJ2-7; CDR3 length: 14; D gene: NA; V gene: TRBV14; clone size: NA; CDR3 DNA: TGTGCCAGCAGCCAAGATGGGGTAACTTACGAGCAGTACTTC; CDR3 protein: CASSQDGVTYEQYF
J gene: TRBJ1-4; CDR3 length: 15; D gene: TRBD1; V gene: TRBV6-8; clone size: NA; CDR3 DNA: TGTGCCATCAGCAACGACAGGGATCAAAGCGAAAAACTGTTTTTT; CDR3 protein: CAISNDRDQSEKLFF
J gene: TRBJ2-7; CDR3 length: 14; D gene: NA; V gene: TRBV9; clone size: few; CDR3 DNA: TGTGCCAGCAGAGTAAGCGGGCTCTCCTACGAGCAGTACTTC; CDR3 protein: CASRVSGLSYEQYF
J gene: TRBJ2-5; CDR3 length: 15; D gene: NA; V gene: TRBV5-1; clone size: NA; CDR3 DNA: TGCGCCAGCAGCACCCAGGGAGGCCATCAAGAGACCCAGTACTTC; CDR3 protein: CASSTQGGHQETQYF
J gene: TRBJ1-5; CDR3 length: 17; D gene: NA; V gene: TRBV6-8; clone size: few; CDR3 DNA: TGTGCCAGCAGTTACCAGATCGGGCCCAGCGGAGGCCAGCCCCAGCATTTT; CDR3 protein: CASSYQIGPSGGQPQHF